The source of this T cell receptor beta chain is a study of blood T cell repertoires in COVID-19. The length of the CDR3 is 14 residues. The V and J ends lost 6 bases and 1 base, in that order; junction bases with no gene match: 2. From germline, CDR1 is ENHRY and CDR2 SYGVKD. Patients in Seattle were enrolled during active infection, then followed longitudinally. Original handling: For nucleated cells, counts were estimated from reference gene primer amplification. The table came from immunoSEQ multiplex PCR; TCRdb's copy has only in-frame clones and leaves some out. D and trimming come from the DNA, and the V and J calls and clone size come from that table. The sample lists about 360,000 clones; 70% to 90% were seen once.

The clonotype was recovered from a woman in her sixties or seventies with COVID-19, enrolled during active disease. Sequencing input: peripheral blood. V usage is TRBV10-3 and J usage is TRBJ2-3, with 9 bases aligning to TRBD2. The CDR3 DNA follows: TGTGCCATCAGGACTAGCGGAGGCACAGATACGCAGTATTTT. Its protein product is CAIRTSGGTDTQYF.